One sample yielded the 15 T cell receptor beta chains listed below, sequenced in a study of molecular identifiers for immune sequencing clone quantification. Each CDR3 protein gets one entry after TCRdb re-called the PCR reads with MiXCR. The top ten hold over 0.6% of the sample, which has 400,000 to 600,000 distinct CDR3 sequences, about 25% seen once. The material sequenced was naive CD8+ T cells from blood, with Jurkat cell RNA spiked in. Subset of the sample: FACS-sorted CD8+CD4-CCR7+CD45RA+ naive T cells. The receptors originated from a human donor in good health. Some libraries in this study had Jurkat cell RNA spiked in.

The chain links TRBV9 to TRBJ2-1; 7 bases agree with TRBD2. Trimming removed 6 bases from V and 0 bases from J; junction bases left unmatched: 6. The length of the CDR3 is 15 residues. Germline CDR1 and CDR2: SGDLS and YYNGEE. The CDR3 coding sequence is TGTGCCAGCAACGGGGAGGGAAGCTCCTACAATGAGCAGTTCTTC. This translates into CASNGEGSSYNEQFF.

Comments on this clonotype: Possible read error: a much larger clone is one base away. The V gene is TRBV6-2 or TRBV6-3, the J gene TRBJ1-5; a possible D gene is TRBD1 (5 bases). Looked up from germline, CDR1 is MNHEY and CDR2 is SVGEGT. CDR3 size: 13 residues. This CDR3 is CASSTQTGQPHHF. For the CDR3, the DNA is TGTGCCAGCAGTACACAGACGGGGCAGCCCCACCATTTT.

Note on this clonotype: One base away lies a much larger clone, so this may be a sequencing read error. This chain uses TRBV7-9 with TRBJ1-1, with unresolved D. Germline CDR1 and CDR2: SEHNR and FQNEAQ (reference sequence). The CDR3 loop spans 12 amino acids. CDR3 residues: CAISYKNTEAFF. CDR3 sequence (DNA): TGTGCCATCAGCTATAAGAACACTGAAGCTTTCTTT.

Points on this clonotype: It may be a read error: a sequence one base away is much more abundant. The J gene is TRBJ2-2, the V gene TRBV29-1; the D call may be TRBD1 or TRBD2 (6 bases each). Germline lookup yields CDR1 SQVTM and CDR2 ANQGSEA. CDR3 length: 12 residues. The CDR3, as DNA: TGCAGCGTTCAAGGGGACACCGGGGGGCTGTTTTTT. Translated: CSVQGDTGGLFF.

This clonotype was seen a handful of times. A read error may account for a junction end that differs from germline. The chain combines TRBV20-1 with TRBJ1-1, with D possibly being TRBD1 (6 bases). This CDR3 is built from 15 residues. Germline V gene data show CDR1 as DFQATT and CDR2 as SNEGSKA (reference sequence). The CDR3 coding sequence is TGCAGTGTTAGAGACAACAGGGTGAAGTACACTGAAGCTTTCTTT. This sequence encodes CSVRDNRVKYTEAFF.

The chain couples TRBV4-3 to TRBJ2-1, with D perhaps matching TRBD1 (6 bases). V lost 3 bases, J lost 1 base, and 10 bases lay in between. Germline V lookup: CDR1 LGHNA, CDR2 YSLEER. CDR3 size: 15 residues. CDR3 sequence: CASSQGHLSYNEQFF. The CDR3 region has the DNA TGCGCCAGCAGCCAGGGACACCTTTCCTACAATGAGCAGTTCTTC.

This clonotype was picked up a small number of times. This chain links TRBV28 with TRBJ2-7; no clear D gene. CDR1 and CDR2 (germline): MDHEN, SYDVKM. This CDR3 comprises 13 residues. Between the trimmed V and J ends, which lost 7 bases and 2 bases, there was a span of 12 bases. The DNA of the CDR3 is TGTGCCAGCAACATACAGAGAACCTACGAGCAGTACTTC. Residues: CASNIQRTYEQYF. The variable domain in full, completed from reference TRBV28 and TRBJ2-7, reads DVKVTQSSRYLVKRTGEKVFLECVQDMDHENMFWYRQDPGLGLRLIYFSYDVKMKEKGDIPEGYSVSREKKERFSLILESASTNQTSMYLCASNIQRTYEQYFGPGTRLTVT.

The table lists this clonotype with a few counts. V is TRBV7-9 and J is TRBJ2-7; 8 positions agree with TRBD1. In germline, CDR1 is SEHNR, CDR2 FQNEAQ (reference sequence). Trimming took 4 bases from V and 3 from J; bases not matched to a gene: 8. The CDR3 extends over 15 amino acids. CDR3 protein: CASSSDRVKFYEQYF. CDR3 DNA: TGTGCCAGCAGCTCGGACAGGGTGAAATTCTACGAGCAGTACTTC.

This clonotype came up a few times. The chain carries TRBV19 and TRBJ2-1; 14 positions match TRBD2. The CDR3 sequence is 15 residues long. The V and J ends lost 5 bases and 8 bases, in that order; junction bases with no gene match: 5. Germline V gene lookup returns CDR1 LNHDA and CDR2 SQIVND (reference sequence). The CDR3 is CASSPTSGRADEQFF. The CDR3 bases are TGTGCCAGTAGTCCGACTAGCGGGAGGGCTGATGAGCAGTTCTTC.

This clonotype was picked up many times. V usage is TRBV15 and J usage is TRBJ1-5; 8 nucleotides align to TRBD1. CDR3 length: 14 residues. Per germline, CDR1 LNHNV and CDR2 YYDKDF (reference sequence). V trimming: 2 bases; J trimming: 12 bases; junction bases outside the gene matches: 9. As DNA, the CDR3 is TGTGCCACCAGCAGATCGCAGGGGGCGGTAGGCCAGCATTTT. It encodes CATSRSQGAVGQHF.

This clonotype has at least ten counts. The genes are TRBV13 and TRBJ1-1; D possibly corresponds to TRBD1 (6 bases). Trimming stripped 2 bases from V and 8 bases from J, with 9 bases between. Germline lookup yields CDR1 PRHDT and CDR2 FYEKMQ (reference sequence). This CDR3 is 12 amino acids long. The CDR3, as DNA: TGTGCCAGCAGCTTACCGACAGGCGAAGCTTTCTTT. The encoded protein is CASSLPTGEAFF.

The rearrangement joins TRBV19 to TRBJ1-5, with 8 bases identical to TRBD1. Germline CDR1 is LNHDA and CDR2 is SQIVND (reference sequence). V shed 4 bases and J 2 bases; nucleotides not matched to a gene: 13. This CDR3 region has 18 residues. DNA of the CDR3: TGTGCCAGTAGTACTACCGGGACAGGAGTTTATCGCAATCAGCCCCAGCATTTT. Translated: CASSTTGTGVYRNQPQHF.

The chain couples TRBV2 to TRBJ1-1; D remains unclear. Trimming took off 2 bases at V and 7 bases at J, with 11 bases between the two ends. The V gene's germline CDR1 is SNHLY and CDR2 FYNNEI. The CDR3 is 13 amino acids. The chain's CDR3 is CASSEHPGVEAFF. The CDR3 bases are TGTGCCAGCAGTGAACATCCGGGAGTTGAAGCTTTCTTT.

In this sample, this clonotype turned up many times. The V and J genes are TRBV19 and TRBJ2-1; unclear D gene. The CDR3 covers 15 residues. CDR1 is LNHDA and CDR2 is SQIVND in the germline V gene (reference sequence). Trimming shortened V by 1 base and J by 0 bases, and 7 bases separated the two germline ends. Here the CDR3 reads CASSIAQNSYNEQFF. The CDR3 coding sequence is TGTGCCAGTAGTATAGCCCAAAACTCCTACAATGAGCAGTTCTTC.

A few counts support this clonotype. The CDR3 sequence: CASRPTSWTDTQYF. The CDR3 DNA follows: TGTGCCAGCAGACCGACTAGCTGGACAGATACGCAGTATTTT. The chain joins TRBV12-3 or TRBV12-4 to TRBJ2-3; 7 bases match TRBD2. This CDR3 spans 14 amino acids. The junction had 6 bases not matched to a gene; V was cut back by 6 bases and J by 3 bases.